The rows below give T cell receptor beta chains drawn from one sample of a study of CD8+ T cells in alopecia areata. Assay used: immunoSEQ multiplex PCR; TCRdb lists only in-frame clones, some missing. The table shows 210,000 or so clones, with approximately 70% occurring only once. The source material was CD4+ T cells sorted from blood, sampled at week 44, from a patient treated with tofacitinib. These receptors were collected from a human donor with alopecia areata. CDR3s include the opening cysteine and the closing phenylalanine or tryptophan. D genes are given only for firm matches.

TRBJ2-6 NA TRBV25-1 CASTGANVLTF TGTGCCAGCACTGGGGCCAACGTCCTGACTTTC
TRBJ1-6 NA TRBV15 CATGRDNSPLHF TGTGCCACCGGGCGGGATAATTCACCCCTCCACTTT
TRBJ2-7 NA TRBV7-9 CASSFGRQYEQYF TGTGCCAGCAGCTTTGGACGGCAGTACGAGCAGTACTTC
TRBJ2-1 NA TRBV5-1 CASGRRLGADNEQFF TGCGCCAGCGGTCGACGCCTAGGCGCTGACAATGAGCAGTTCTTC
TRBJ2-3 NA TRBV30 CAWSVVVATDTQYF TGTGCCTGGAGTGTAGTGGTAGCAACAGATACGCAGTATTTT
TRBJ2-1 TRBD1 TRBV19 CASSIVRGQHNEQFF TGTGCCAGTAGTATTGTCAGGGGGCAGCACAATGAGCAGTTCTTC
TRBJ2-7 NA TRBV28 CASSLGRVSYEQYF TGTGCCAGCAGCCTCGGAAGGGTTTCCTACGAGCAGTACTTC
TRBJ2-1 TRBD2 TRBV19 CASRFSVAGYNEQFF TGTGCCAGTAGGTTTTCGGTAGCGGGGTACAATGAGCAGTTCTTC
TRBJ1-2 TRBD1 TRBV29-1 CSVDTGQGNGYTF TGCAGCGTTGACACGGGACAGGGGAATGGCTACACCTTC
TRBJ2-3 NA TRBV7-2 CASSPAGDTQYF TGTGCCAGCAGCCCCGCCGGAGATACGCAGTATTTT
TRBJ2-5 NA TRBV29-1 CSVARQDQETQYF TGCAGCGTTGCTCGGCAGGACCAAGAGACCCAGTACTTC
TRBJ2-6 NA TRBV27 CASRSSGANVLTF TGTGCCAGCAGGAGCTCTGGGGCCAACGTCCTGACTTTC
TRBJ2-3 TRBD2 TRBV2 CASRHSLAGTTDTQYF TGTGCCAGCAGGCACAGCCTAGCGGGGACCACAGATACGCAGTATTTT